This T cell receptor beta chain was documented in a study of blood T cell repertoires in COVID-19. As for the study in general: T cells, B-cell-depleted T cells, or PBMCs provided the cDNA or gDNA that served as material.

Ages ranged from roughly 18 to 95 years, with residence in about 24 US areas. Germline V gene sequence: CDR1 SGHRS, CDR2 YFSETQ. There are 14 residues in the CDR3. V dropped 3 bases and J dropped 5 bases, with 12 bases sitting between them. As handled by the study authors: Amplification from reference gene primers served as the basis for estimated nucleated cell counts. TCRdb keeps only in-frame clones here, not all; method: immunoSEQ multiplex PCR. The V and J calls and the clone size are those of that table, but D and trimming were determined from the DNA. The table has about 200,000 clones, 80% to 90% seen once.

The sequencing input was PBMCs or T cells enriched from blood (not recorded which). The chain combines TRBV5-1 with TRBJ2-1; perhaps TRBD2 as D (6 bases). This TCR derives from a woman aged 35 to 49 with acute COVID-19. The CDR3 here is CASSSGGVDNEQFF. In nucleotides, the CDR3 is TGCGCCAGCAGCTCCGGGGGAGTGGACAATGAGCAGTTCTTC.